The next 30 T cell receptor beta chains were all read from a single sample in a study of T cell repertoires in cytomegalovirus infection (dated by TCRdb to between 2017 and 2020). TCRdb shows the sequencer as Illumina HiSeq 1500. The public sequencing data were trimmed at Q25 with fastp and processed into clonotypes with MiXCR by TCRdb, which kept only in-frame beta chains. Rows merge per CDR3 protein into single entries with the most common DNA and genes. The table for this sample lists roughly 230,000 distinct CDR3 sequences; over 20% of them were counted only once. The top ten clones comprise 15% to 20% of the sample. The sequenced sample was CD8+ T cells from PBMCs. The receptors originated from a human donor in good health (CMV status not recorded). Some clones in this sample may be carry-over from other donors' samples.

The V and J genes are TRBV15 and TRBJ2-1, with D unresolved. The CDR3 extends over 11 amino acids. V was shortened by 0 bases and J by 10 bases, with 4 bases between the two germline ends. Per the germline V gene, CDR1 is LNHNV and CDR2 is YYDKDF (reference sequence). CDR3 nucleotide sequence: TGTGCCACCAGCAGAGATCCGGAGCAGTTCTTC. The encoded protein is CATSRDPEQFF.

The chain links TRBV6-2 or TRBV6-3 to TRBJ1-5; D is undetermined. In germline, CDR1 is MNHEY, CDR2 SVGEGT. The CDR3 is 14 residues long. The V end lost 4 bases, the J end lost 2 bases, and 9 bases lay between the germline ends. The chain's CDR3 is CASSWTRRNQPQHF. The CDR3 DNA sequence: TGTGCCAGCAGTTGGACTAGGCGCAATCAGCCCCAGCATTTT.

For the CDR3, the DNA is TGCAGTGCTACCGGGGGAAGCGGGGGGGCCGGTGAGCAGTTCTTC. Translated, it gives CSATGGSGGAGEQFF. The V call is TRBV20-1, the J call TRBJ2-1, with 10 bases fitting TRBD2. V lost 4 bases and J lost 9; bases outside the gene matches: 12. Germline lookup yields CDR1 DFQATT and CDR2 SNEGSKA (reference sequence). This CDR3 has 15 residues.

In this sample, this clonotype turned up a few times. The rearrangement links TRBV29-1 to TRBJ2-7; D tentatively reads TRBD1 or TRBD2 (6 bases each). Trimming removed 1 base at V and 2 bases at J, with 15 bases between. Germline CDR1 and CDR2: SQVTM and ANQGSEA. The CDR3 contains 15 residues. The CDR3 bases are TGCAGCGTTGAAGGGGGAACGGGGGCTACCTACGAGCAGTACTTC. As protein: CSVEGGTGATYEQYF.

V usage is TRBV2 and J usage is TRBJ2-7; 8 bases are a match to TRBD1. The germline gives CDR1 SNHLY, CDR2 FYNNEI. This CDR3 comprises 14 residues. V shed 4 bases and J 5 bases; nucleotides not matched to a gene: 7. The CDR3 loop reads CASSVGQGADEQYF. In nucleotides, the CDR3 is TGTGCCAGCAGTGTCGGGCAGGGGGCCGACGAGCAGTACTTC.

This clonotype has more than one count but fewer than ten. The rearrangement links TRBV29-1 to TRBJ2-1, with TRBD2 matching over 13 bases. CDR3 length equals 17 residues. Germline assignment: CDR1 SQVTM and CDR2 ANQGSEA. The V and J ends lost 3 bases and 7 bases, in that order; junction bases with no gene match: 12. DNA for the CDR3: TGCAGCGTTGACCTTTTACTAGCGGGGGGGCATAGTAATGAGCAGTTCTTC. Translation gives CSVDLLLAGGHSNEQFF.

The table lists this clonotype with a count of one. CDR3 residues: CASSGLGSNTEAFF. The CDR3 DNA reads as TGTGCCAGCAGCGGTCTGGGGTCGAACACTGAAGCTTTCTTT. The chain has TRBV7-9 and TRBJ1-1; unclear D gene. CDR3 size: 14 residues. Looked up from germline, CDR1 is SEHNR and CDR2 is FQNEAQ (reference sequence). Trimming shortened V by 5 bases and J by 1 base, and 11 bases separated the two germline ends.

This chain connects TRBV15 to TRBJ1-1, with D uncertain. The germline V gene encodes CDR1 LNHNV and CDR2 YYDKDF (reference sequence). V was clipped by 0 bases and J by 5 bases, with 19 bases between them. The CDR3 runs to 17 residues. Here the CDR3 reads CATSRDPEFGPGTEAFF. DNA for the CDR3: TGTGCCACCAGCAGAGATCCTGAGTTTGGGCCGGGGACTGAAGCTTTCTTT.

V gene TRBV5-1 combines with J gene TRBJ2-1; tentative D call: TRBD2 (6 bases). This CDR3 is 14 amino acids long. Germline V gene data show CDR1 as SGHRS and CDR2 as YFSETQ. V shed 4 bases and J shed 8 bases, with 16 bases lying between them. The CDR3 DNA is TGCGCCAGCAGCCCCGTGGGGGGTCGGGATGAGCAGTTCTTC. Translation: CASSPVGGRDEQFF. The variable domain in full, with the rest retrieved from reference TRBV5-1 and TRBJ2-1, is KAGVTQTPRYLIKTRGQQVTLSCSPISGHRSVSWYQQTPGQGLQFLFEYFSETQRNKGNFPGRFSGRQFSNSRSEMNVSTLELGDSALYLCASSPVGGRDEQFFGPGTRLTVL.

The table lists this clonotype with a few counts. The chain carries TRBV28 and TRBJ2-7; a weak D match, TRBD1 (5 bases). The CDR3 is 16 residues long. The V gene's germline CDR1 is MDHEN and CDR2 SYDVKM. The V and J ends lost 4 bases and 4 bases respectively, with 20 bases between them. DNA of the CDR3: TGTGCCAGCAGTTCCATCTGGGGCAGGACGCCTTACGAGCAGTACTTC. Translation gives CASSSIWGRTPYEQYF.

This clonotype has at least ten counts. V gene TRBV7-2 combines with J gene TRBJ1-6; 9 bases line up with TRBD1. The germline gives CDR1 SGHTA, CDR2 FQGNSA. The V gene end was trimmed by 0 bases and the J gene end by 10 bases; junction bases not matched to a gene: 4. The CDR3 covers 15 residues. CDR3 sequence: CASSLARTGVSPLHF. Here the CDR3 DNA reads TGTGCCAGCAGCTTAGCACGGACAGGGGTATCACCCCTCCACTTT. Based on the CDR3 plus reference TRBV7-2 and TRBJ1-6, the full variable domain is GAGVSQSPSNKVTEKGKDVELRCDPISGHTALYWYRQSLGQGLEFLIYFQGNSAPDKSGLPSDRFSAERTGGSVSTLTIQRTQQEDSAVYLCASSLARTGVSPLHFGNGTRLTVT.

The J gene is TRBJ1-4, the V gene TRBV28; 8 bases map to TRBD1. This CDR3 region has 16 residues. CDR1 and CDR2 from the germline V gene are MDHEN and SYDVKM. V lost 5 bases, J lost 5 bases, and 10 bases stayed unmatched. As DNA, the CDR3 is TGTGCCAGCAGTAGGACAGGGCGGGGGGAAAATGAAAAACTGTTTTTT. Translated: CASSRTGRGENEKLFF.

This clonotype turned up a few times. V and J are TRBV19 and TRBJ2-1; TRBD1 agrees at 10 bases. Trimming at V came to 10 bases and at J to 8 bases, leaving 14 bases not matched to a gene. This CDR3 is 15 amino acids long. Germline-derived CDR1 and CDR2 are LNHDA and SQIVND (reference sequence). The CDR3 sequence is CATRVTGGGGDEQFF. In nucleotides, the CDR3 is TGTGCCACAAGAGTGACAGGGGGCGGTGGGGATGAGCAGTTCTTC.

This clonotype came up a few times. The V and J genes are TRBV6-5 and TRBJ2-3; 9 bases agree with TRBD2. The CDR3 has 16 amino acids. V lost 5 bases to trimming and J lost 3 bases; unmatched junction nucleotides: 9. Looked up from germline, CDR1 is MNHEY and CDR2 is SVGAGI. CDR3 protein: CASSESAGGVTDTQYF. The CDR3 nucleotides are TGTGCCAGCAGTGAATCAGCGGGGGGCGTGACAGATACGCAGTATTTT.

This clonotype was recorded a few times. The rearrangement links TRBV7-2 to TRBJ2-7; D might be TRBD1 (5 bases). CDR1 is SGHTA, CDR2 FQGNSA, per germline. V lost 3 bases and J 0 bases, leaving 12 bases between the germline ends. There are 15 residues in the CDR3. The CDR3 reads CASSFTPTASYEQYF. The DNA for the CDR3 is TGTGCCAGCAGCTTCACCCCGACAGCCTCCTACGAGCAGTACTTC.

A few counts support this clonotype. The genes are TRBV7-6 and TRBJ2-1; 13 nucleotides match TRBD2. The germline V gene encodes CDR1 SGHVS and CDR2 FNYEAQ. This CDR3 spans 15 amino acids. Trimming took 3 bases from V and 5 from J; bases not matched to a gene: 1. CDR3 in amino acids: CASSFTSGGDNEQFF. In DNA, the CDR3 is TGTGCCAGCAGCTTTACTAGCGGGGGGGACAATGAGCAGTTCTTC.

The chain is built from TRBV6-2 or TRBV6-3 and TRBJ1-6, with D perhaps matching TRBD1 (5 bases). V shed 5 bases and J shed 8 bases, with 19 bases lying between them. The germline gives CDR1 MNHEY, CDR2 SVGEGT. This CDR3 region has 16 residues. DNA of the CDR3: TGTGCCAGCAGTGATGGGGCCGTCCATACCTATTCACCCCTCCACTTT. As protein: CASSDGAVHTYSPLHF.

As for this clonotype: This may arise from a read error, as a much more abundant clone is one base away. The rearrangement links TRBV7-2 to TRBJ2-7; 9 nucleotides line up with TRBD1. CDR1 and CDR2 (germline): SGHTA, FQGNSA. The CDR3 totals 15 residues. V dropped 8 bases and J dropped 2; count of bases not matched to a gene: 10. CDR3 sequence: CASGPGTGLTYEQYF. CDR3 sequence (DNA): TGTGCCAGCGGCCCCGGGACAGGGTTAACCTACGAGCAGTACTTC.

J is TRBJ2-1 and V is TRBV28; 7 positions agree with TRBD2. The J segment lost 6 bases and the V segment lost 2 bases, leaving 7 bases of the junction unmatched. The germline V gene has CDR1 MDHEN and CDR2 SYDVKM. The CDR3 consists of 15 residues. CDR3 sequence reads: CASSLLGGGGNEQFF. CDR3 DNA sequence: TGTGCCAGCAGTTTACTGGGCGGGGGTGGCAATGAGCAGTTCTTC.

This clonotype was observed a few times. The rearrangement links TRBV28 to TRBJ1-1; D ambiguous. CDR3 length: 15 residues. Trimming stripped 5 bases from V and 6 bases from J, with 19 bases between. Germline CDR1 and CDR2: MDHEN and SYDVKM. The CDR3 DNA follows: TGTGCCAGCAGTCCACACCCCTCGGGCAGGCCTGAAGCTTTCTTT. Translated, it gives CASSPHPSGRPEAFF. Filled out from reference TRBV28 and TRBJ1-1, the complete variable domain reads DVKVTQSSRYLVKRTGEKVFLECVQDMDHENMFWYRQDPGLGLRLIYFSYDVKMKEKGDIPEGYSVSREKKERFSLILESASTNQTSMYLCASSPHPSGRPEAFFGQGTRLTVV.

The gene calls are TRBV2 and TRBJ2-7; perhaps TRBD2 as D (6 bases). Looked up from germline, CDR1 is SNHLY and CDR2 is FYNNEI. The length of the CDR3 is 15 residues. The V gene lost 2 bases and the J gene lost 0 bases, with 11 bases spanning the gap. The CDR3 protein is CASSEISGVSYEQYF. CDR3 coding DNA: TGTGCCAGCAGTGAAATCTCGGGGGTCTCCTACGAGCAGTACTTC.

This clonotype has a count of ten or more. This rearrangement joins TRBV6-1 to TRBJ1-1; TRBD1 matches 11 bases. J lost 4 bases, V lost 4 bases, and 8 bases had no gene match. The CDR3 extends over 16 amino acids. The germline V gene has CDR1 MNHNS and CDR2 SASEGT. CDR3 sequence (DNA): TGTGCCAGCAGTGCCGACCCGGGACAGGGGGGCACTGAAGCTTTCTTT. Translating gives CASSADPGQGGTEAFF.

The chain has TRBV4-1 and TRBJ1-1, with a tentative D call TRBD1 (6 bases). Germline V gives CDR1 MGHRA, CDR2 YSYEKL. The CDR3 totals 15 residues. V was pared by 0 bases and J by 5 bases, with 13 bases between. The CDR3 spells CASSQDPRGTTEAFF. In DNA, the CDR3 is TGCGCCAGCAGCCAAGACCCCAGGGGAACAACTGAAGCTTTCTTT.

This sequence joins TRBV20-1 and TRBJ2-1; tentatively, D is TRBD1 (5 bases). Germline loops: CDR1 DFQATT, CDR2 SNEGSKA (reference sequence). The ends were cut back, 0 bases at V and 1 base at J, with 7 bases in the middle. CDR3 length: 14 residues. The CDR3 nucleotides read TGCAGTGCTAGAGACAGGGATTCCTACAATGAGCAGTTCTTC. This translates into CSARDRDSYNEQFF.

This clonotype appeared many times. J is TRBJ1-5 and V is TRBV6-2 or TRBV6-3, with TRBD1 as a possible D gene (5 bases). From germline, CDR1 is MNHEY and CDR2 SVGEGT. The CDR3 contains 18 residues. V shed 2 bases and J shed 4 bases, with 21 bases lying between them. The CDR3 spells CASSYAGRDHKPNQPQHF. The CDR3 nucleotides are TGTGCCAGCAGTTACGCCGGCCGGGACCATAAACCGAATCAGCCCCAGCATTTT.

Ten or more counts support this clonotype. This rearrangement joins TRBV7-8 to TRBJ2-7; no clear D gene. V was shortened by 5 bases and J by 5 bases, with 16 bases between the two germline ends. The CDR3 runs to 14 residues. Germline V gene sequence: CDR1 SGHVS, CDR2 FQNEAQ. The CDR3 coding sequence is TGTGCCAGCAGCCTAAGTCCGGGTCTGGACGAGCAGTACTTC. Translated: CASSLSPGLDEQYF.

V usage is TRBV7-6 and J usage is TRBJ2-7, with D perhaps matching TRBD2 (6 bases). The CDR3 is made up of 18 amino acids. V was shortened by 6 bases and J by 3 bases, with 27 bases between the two germline ends. Germline CDR1 SGHVS, CDR2 FNYEAQ. The CDR3 loop is CASSTSGFGGARSYEQYF. CDR3 sequence (DNA): TGTGCCAGCAGTACCTCCGGATTCGGCGGGGCCCGTAGCTACGAGCAGTACTTC.

The rearrangement joins TRBV2 to TRBJ2-2; perhaps D is TRBD1 or TRBD2 (6 bases each). The CDR3 has 14 residues. Germline-derived CDR1 and CDR2 are SNHLY and FYNNEI. The V end was cut by 9 bases, the J end by 2 bases, with 13 bases between. The CDR3 protein is CASVAGTNTGELFF. CDR3 DNA: TGTGCCAGTGTGGCGGGGACAAACACCGGGGAGCTGTTTTTT.

This clonotype was counted many times. This chain links TRBV7-9 with TRBJ1-1; tentative D call: TRBD1 (6 bases). Trimming removed 6 bases at V and 2 bases at J, with 19 bases between. Germline V gene data show CDR1 as SEHNR and CDR2 as FQNEAQ (reference sequence). The CDR3 sequence is 16 residues long. The DNA for the CDR3 is TGTGCCAGCAGGTTCCCGGCGGGGGCTACTAACACTGAAGCTTTCTTT. Protein product: CASRFPAGATNTEAFF.

CDR3 in amino acids: CASIEDRGPLSYF. CDR3 DNA sequence: TGTGCCAGCATCGAAGACAGGGGCCCTCTATCGTACTTC. J is TRBJ2-7 and V is TRBV6-6; 8 bases agree with TRBD1. CDR3 length equals 13 residues. CDR1 and CDR2 (germline): MNHNY, SVGAGI (reference sequence). V lost 7 bases, J lost 12 bases, and 14 bases stayed unmatched.